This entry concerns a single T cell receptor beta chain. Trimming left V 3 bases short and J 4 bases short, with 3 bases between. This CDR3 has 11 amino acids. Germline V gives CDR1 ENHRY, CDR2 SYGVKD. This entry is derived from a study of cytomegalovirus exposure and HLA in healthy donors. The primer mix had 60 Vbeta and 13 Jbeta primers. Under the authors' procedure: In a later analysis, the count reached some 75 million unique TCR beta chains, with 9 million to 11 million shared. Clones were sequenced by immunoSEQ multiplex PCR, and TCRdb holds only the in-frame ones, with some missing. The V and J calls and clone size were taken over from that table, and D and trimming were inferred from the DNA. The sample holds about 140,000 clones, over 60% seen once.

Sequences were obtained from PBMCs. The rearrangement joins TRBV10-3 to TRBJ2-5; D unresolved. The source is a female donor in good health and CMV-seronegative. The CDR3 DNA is TGTGCCATCAGTGACCGAGAGACCCAGTACTTC. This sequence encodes CAISDRETQYF.